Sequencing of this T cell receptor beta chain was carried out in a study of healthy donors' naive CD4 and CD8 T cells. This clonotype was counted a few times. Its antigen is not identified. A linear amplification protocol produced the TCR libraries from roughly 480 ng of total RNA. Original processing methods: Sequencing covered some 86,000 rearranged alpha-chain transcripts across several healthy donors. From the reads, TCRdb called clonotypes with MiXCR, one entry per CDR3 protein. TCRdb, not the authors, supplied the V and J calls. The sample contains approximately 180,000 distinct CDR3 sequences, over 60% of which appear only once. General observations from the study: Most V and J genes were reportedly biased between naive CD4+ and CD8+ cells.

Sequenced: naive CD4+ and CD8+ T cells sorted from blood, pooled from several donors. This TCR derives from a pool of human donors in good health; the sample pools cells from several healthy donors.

Written as DNA, the CDR3 is TGTGCCAGCAGTTTATGGGGACTAGGCTACAATGAGCAGTTCTTC. Residues: CASSLWGLGYNEQFF. The J gene is TRBJ2-1, the V gene TRBV27; 8 bases are shared with TRBD2. Losses at the gene ends were 1 base for V and 3 bases for J; bases not matched to a gene: 2. In germline, CDR1 is MNHEY, CDR2 SMNVEV (reference sequence). The length of the CDR3 is 15 residues.